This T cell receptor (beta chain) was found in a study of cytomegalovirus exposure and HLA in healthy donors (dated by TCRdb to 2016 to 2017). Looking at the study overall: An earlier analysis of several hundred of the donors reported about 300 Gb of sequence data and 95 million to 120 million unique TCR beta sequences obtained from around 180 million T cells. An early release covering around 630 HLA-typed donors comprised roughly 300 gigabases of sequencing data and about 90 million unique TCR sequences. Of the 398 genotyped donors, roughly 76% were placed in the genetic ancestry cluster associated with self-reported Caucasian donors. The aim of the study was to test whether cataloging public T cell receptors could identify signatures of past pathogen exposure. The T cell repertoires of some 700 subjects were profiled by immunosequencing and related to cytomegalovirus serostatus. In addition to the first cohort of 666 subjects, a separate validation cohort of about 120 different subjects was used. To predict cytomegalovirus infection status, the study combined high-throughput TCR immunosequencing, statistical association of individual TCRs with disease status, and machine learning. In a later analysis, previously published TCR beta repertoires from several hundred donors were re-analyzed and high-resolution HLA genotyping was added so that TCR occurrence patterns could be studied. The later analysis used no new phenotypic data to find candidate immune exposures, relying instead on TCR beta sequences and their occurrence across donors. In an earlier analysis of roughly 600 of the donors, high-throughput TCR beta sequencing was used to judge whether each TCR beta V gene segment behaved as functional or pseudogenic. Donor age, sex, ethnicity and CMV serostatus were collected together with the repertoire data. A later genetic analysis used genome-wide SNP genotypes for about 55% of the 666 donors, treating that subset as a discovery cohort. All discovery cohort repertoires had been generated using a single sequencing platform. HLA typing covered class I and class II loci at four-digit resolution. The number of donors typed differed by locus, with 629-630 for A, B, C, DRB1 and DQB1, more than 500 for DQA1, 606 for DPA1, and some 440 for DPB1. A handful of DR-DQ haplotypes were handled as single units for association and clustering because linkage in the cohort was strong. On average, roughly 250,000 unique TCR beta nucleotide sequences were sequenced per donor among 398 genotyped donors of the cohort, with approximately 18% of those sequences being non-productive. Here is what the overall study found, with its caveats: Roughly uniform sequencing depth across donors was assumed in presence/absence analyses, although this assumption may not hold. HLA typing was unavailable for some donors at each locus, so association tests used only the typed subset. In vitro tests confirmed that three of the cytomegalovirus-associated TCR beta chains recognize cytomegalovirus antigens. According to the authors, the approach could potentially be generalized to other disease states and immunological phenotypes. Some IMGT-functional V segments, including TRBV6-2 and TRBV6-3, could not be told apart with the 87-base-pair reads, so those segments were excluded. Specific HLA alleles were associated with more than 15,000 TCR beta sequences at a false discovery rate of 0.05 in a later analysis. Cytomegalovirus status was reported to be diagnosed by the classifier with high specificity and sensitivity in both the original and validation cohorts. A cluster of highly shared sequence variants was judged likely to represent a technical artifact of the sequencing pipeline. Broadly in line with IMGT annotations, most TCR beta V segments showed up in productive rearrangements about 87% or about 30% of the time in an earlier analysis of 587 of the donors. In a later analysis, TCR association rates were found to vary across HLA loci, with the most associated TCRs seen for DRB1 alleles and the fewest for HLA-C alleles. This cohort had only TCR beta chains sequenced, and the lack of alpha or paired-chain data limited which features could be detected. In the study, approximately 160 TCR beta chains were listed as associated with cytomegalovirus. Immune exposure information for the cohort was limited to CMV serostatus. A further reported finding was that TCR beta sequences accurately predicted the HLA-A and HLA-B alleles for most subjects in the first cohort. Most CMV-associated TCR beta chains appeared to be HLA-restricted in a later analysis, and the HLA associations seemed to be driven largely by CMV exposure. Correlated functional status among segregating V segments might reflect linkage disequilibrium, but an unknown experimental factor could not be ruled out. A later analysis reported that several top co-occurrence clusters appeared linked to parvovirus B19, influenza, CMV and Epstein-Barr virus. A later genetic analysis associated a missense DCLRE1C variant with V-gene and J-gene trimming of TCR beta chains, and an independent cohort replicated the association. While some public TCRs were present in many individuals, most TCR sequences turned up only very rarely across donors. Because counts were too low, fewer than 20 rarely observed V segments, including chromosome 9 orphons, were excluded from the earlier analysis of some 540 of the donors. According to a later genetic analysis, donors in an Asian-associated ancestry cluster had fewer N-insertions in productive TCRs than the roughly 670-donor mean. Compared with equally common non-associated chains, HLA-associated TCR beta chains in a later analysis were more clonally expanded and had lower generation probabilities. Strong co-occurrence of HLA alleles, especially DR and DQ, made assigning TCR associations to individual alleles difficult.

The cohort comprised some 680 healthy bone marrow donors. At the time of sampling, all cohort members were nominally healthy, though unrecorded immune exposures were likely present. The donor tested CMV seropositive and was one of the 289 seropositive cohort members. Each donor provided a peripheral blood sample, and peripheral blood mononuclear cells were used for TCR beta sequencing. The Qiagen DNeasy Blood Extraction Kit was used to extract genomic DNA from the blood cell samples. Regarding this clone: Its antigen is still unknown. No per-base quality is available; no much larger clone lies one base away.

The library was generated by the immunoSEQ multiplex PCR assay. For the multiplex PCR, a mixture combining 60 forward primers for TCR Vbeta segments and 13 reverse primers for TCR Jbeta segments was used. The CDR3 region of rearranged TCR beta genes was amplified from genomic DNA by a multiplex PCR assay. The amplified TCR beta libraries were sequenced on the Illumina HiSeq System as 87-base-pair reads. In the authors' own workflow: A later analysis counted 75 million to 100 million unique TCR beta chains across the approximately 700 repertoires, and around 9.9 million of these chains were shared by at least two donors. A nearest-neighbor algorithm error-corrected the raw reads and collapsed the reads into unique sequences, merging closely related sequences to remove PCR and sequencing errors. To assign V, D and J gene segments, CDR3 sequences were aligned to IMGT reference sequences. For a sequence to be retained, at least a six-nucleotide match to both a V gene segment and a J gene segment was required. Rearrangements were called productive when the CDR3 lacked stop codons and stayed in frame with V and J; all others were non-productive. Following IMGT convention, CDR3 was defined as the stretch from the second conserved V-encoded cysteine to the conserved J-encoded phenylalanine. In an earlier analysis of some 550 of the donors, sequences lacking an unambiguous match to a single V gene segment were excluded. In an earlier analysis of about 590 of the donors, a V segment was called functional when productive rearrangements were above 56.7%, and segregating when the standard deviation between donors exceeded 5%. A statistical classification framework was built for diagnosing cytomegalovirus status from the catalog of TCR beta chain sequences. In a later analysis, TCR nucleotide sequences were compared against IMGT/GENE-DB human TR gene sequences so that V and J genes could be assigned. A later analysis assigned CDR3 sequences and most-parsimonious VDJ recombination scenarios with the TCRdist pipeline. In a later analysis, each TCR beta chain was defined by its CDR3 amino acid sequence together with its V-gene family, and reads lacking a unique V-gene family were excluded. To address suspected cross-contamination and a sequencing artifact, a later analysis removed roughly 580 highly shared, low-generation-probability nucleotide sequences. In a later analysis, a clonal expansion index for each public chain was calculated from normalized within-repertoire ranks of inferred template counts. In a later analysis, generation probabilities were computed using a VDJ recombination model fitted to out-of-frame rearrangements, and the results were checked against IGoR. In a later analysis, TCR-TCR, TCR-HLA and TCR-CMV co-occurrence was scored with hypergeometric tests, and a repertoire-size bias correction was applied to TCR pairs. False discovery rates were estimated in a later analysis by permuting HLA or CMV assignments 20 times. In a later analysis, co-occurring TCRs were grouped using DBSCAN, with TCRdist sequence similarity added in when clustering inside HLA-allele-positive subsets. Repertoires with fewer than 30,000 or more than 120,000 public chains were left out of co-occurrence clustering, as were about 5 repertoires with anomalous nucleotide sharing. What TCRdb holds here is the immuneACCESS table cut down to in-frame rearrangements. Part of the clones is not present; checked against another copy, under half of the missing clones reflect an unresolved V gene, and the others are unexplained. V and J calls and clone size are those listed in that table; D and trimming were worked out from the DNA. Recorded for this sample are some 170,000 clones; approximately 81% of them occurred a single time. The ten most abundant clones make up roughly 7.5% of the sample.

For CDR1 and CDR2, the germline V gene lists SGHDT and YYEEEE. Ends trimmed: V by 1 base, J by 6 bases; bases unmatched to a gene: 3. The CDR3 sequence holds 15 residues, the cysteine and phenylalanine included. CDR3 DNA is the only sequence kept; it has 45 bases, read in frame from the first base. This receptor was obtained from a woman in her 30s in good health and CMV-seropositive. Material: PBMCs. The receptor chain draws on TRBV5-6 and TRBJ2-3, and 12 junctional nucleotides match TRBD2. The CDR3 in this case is CASSLRLAGGDTQYF. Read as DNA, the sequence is TGTGCCAGCAGCTTGAGGCTAGCGGGGGGGGATACGCAGTATTTT.